Below are 21 T cell receptor beta chains sequenced from a single sample in a study of cytomegalovirus exposure and HLA in healthy donors. Both 60 Vbeta primers and 13 Jbeta primers went into the PCR. TCRdb keeps only in-frame clones here, not all; method: immunoSEQ multiplex PCR. The sample has approximately 50,000 clones, and its top ten clones hold less than 2.5%. Source material: PBMCs. The receptor set was obtained from a female donor in good health and CMV-seronegative.

The chain links TRBV4-2 to TRBJ2-5, with D perhaps TRBD2 (5 bases). The CDR3 consists of 15 residues. Germline loops: CDR1 LGHNA, CDR2 YNFKEQ. V lost 2 bases, J lost 5 bases, and 15 bases lay in between. CDR3 nucleotide sequence: TGTGCCAGCAGCCAAAGGGAGTCGGTTGCCGAGACCCAGTACTTC. Its translation: CASSQRESVAETQYF.

The chain couples TRBV19 to TRBJ1-1, with 9 bases matching TRBD1. V lost 6 bases to trimming and J lost 5 bases; unmatched junction nucleotides: 4. The germline V gene has CDR1 LNHDA and CDR2 SQIVND (reference sequence). This CDR3 contains 13 residues. The CDR3 DNA reads as TGTGCCAGTAGCCGACAGGGGGGGACTGAAGCTTTCTTT. It translates to CASSRQGGTEAFF.

The V gene is TRBV30, the J gene TRBJ1-4; 7 bases are shared with TRBD1. Per germline, CDR1 GTSNPN and CDR2 SVGIG (reference sequence). J was trimmed by 1 base and V by 7 bases; bases with no gene match: 3. This CDR3 is built from 13 residues. CDR3 sequence (DNA): TGTGCCTCGAACAGGGGAACTAATGAAAAACTGTTTTTT. This gives the protein CASNRGTNEKLFF.

The rearrangement uses TRBV4-1 and TRBJ2-7; TRBD2 agrees at 10 bases. Germline values: CDR1 MGHRA, CDR2 YSYEKL. The J segment lost 6 bases and the V segment lost 4 bases, leaving 6 bases of the junction unmatched. This CDR3 region has 14 residues. CDR3 coding DNA: TGCGCCAGCAGCCGGGTTGAGCGGGGGGGCGAGCAGTACTTC. Translating gives CASSRVERGGEQYF.

The chain has TRBV11-3 and TRBJ1-1, with 7 bases fitting TRBD1. Germline CDR1 and CDR2: SGHNT and YENEEA. The CDR3 sequence is 14 residues long. Trimming removed 5 bases from V and 6 bases from J; junction bases left unmatched: 9. CDR3: CASSRKTGTPEAFF. The CDR3 DNA follows: TGTGCCAGCAGCCGTAAGACAGGGACTCCTGAAGCTTTCTTT.

V is TRBV9 and J is TRBJ2-3; 15 positions match TRBD2. V shed 3 bases, J shed 0 bases, and the junction held 5 bases outside the gene matches. CDR1 is SGDLS and CDR2 is YYNGEE in the germline V gene. The CDR3 is 18 residues long. The CDR3 loop is CASSAGTSGRTSTDTQYF. For the CDR3, the DNA is TGTGCCAGCAGCGCCGGGACTAGCGGGAGGACTAGCACAGATACGCAGTATTTT.

CDR3 in DNA: TGTGCCAGCAGCTTGTTGGACAGGGTTAGCACTGAAGCTTTCTTT. Translation: CASSLLDRVSTEAFF. The V and J genes are TRBV5-8 and TRBJ1-1; 8 bases map to TRBD1. With 1 base clipped from V and 4 bases from J, the junction kept 6 bases outside the gene matches. Looked up from germline, CDR1 is SGHTS and CDR2 is YDEGEE. This CDR3 is built from 15 residues.

The CDR3 bases are TGTGCCAGCAGCCCCGGGGGGGGCCTAGATACGCAGTATTTT. This gives the protein CASSPGGGLDTQYF. The chain is built from TRBV5-6 and TRBJ2-3, with 8 nucleotides matching TRBD2. V lost 4 bases and J lost 5; bases outside the gene matches: 6. The CDR3 length is 14 residues. The V gene's germline CDR1 is SGHDT and CDR2 YYEEEE.

The chain combines TRBV4-3 with TRBJ2-3, with no clear D. With 0 bases removed from V and 2 bases from J, the gap between germline ends came to 6 bases. Germline CDR1 and CDR2: LGHNA and YSLEER. CDR3 length: 14 residues. The CDR3 DNA sequence: TGCGCCAGCAGCCAAGAACTATCCACAGATACGCAGTATTTT. It encodes CASSQELSTDTQYF.

V usage is TRBV7-2 and J usage is TRBJ2-2, with 9 bases lining up with TRBD1. CDR3 length equals 18 residues. Germline trimming cut 5 bases from V and 1 base from J; bases unmatched to any gene: 11. The germline CDR1 and CDR2 sequences are SGHTA and FQGNSA. The DNA of the CDR3 is TGTGCCAGCAGCACAACCCGGGCGGGACAGGGGAACACCGGGGAGCTGTTTTTT. This codes for CASSTTRAGQGNTGELFF.

CDR3 in amino acids: CASTLGGGGTEAFF. In DNA, the CDR3 is TGTGCCAGCACTCTCGGGGGAGGCGGGACTGAAGCTTTCTTT. The rearrangement joins TRBV6-1 to TRBJ1-1, with D maybe TRBD1 (5 bases). Germline V gene lookup returns CDR1 MNHNS and CDR2 SASEGT. This CDR3 has 14 amino acids. Between the trimmed V and J ends, which lost 7 bases and 5 bases, there was a span of 17 bases.

This chain joins TRBV5-6 and TRBJ1-4, with 10 bases aligning to TRBD1. This CDR3 region has 15 residues. Trimming at V came to 4 bases and at J to 7 bases, leaving 7 bases not matched to a gene. The germline V gene has CDR1 SGHDT and CDR2 YYEEEE. The chain's CDR3 is CASSRGQGGSEKLFF. The CDR3 region has the DNA TGTGCCAGCAGCCGAGGACAGGGGGGGAGTGAAAAACTGTTTTTT.

The genes are TRBV6-1 and TRBJ2-7; 7 bases are shared with TRBD2. After removal of 6 bases from V and 0 bases from J, the junction contained 5 bases not matched to a gene. This CDR3 contains 14 residues. Germline loops: CDR1 MNHNS, CDR2 SASEGT. The CDR3 spells CASSGTTPSYEQYF. CDR3 bases: TGTGCCAGCAGCGGGACTACGCCCTCCTACGAGCAGTACTTC.

This chain links TRBV9 with TRBJ1-2; 7 bases agree with TRBD1. Germline CDR1 and CDR2: SGDLS and YYNGEE. The V segment lost 3 bases and the J segment 0 bases; nucleotides outside the gene matches: 17. CDR3 length equals 19 residues. CDR3 nucleotides: TGTGCCAGCAGCGAGGGGGCAACTTTTGCTGGGACCTCTAACTATGGCTACACCTTC. The encoded protein is CASSEGATFAGTSNYGYTF.

J is TRBJ1-1 and V is TRBV5-1; D unclear. Germline V gene data show CDR1 as SGHRS and CDR2 as YFSETQ. The CDR3 is 16 amino acids. V was trimmed by 4 bases and J by 0 bases, leaving 16 bases between them. CDR3 in amino acids: CASSRSLGAMNTEAFF. Here the CDR3 DNA reads TGCGCCAGCAGCCGCTCGCTGGGAGCAATGAACACTGAAGCTTTCTTT.

The V and J genes are TRBV2 and TRBJ2-2; D is unclear. Trimming removed 10 bases from V and 7 bases from J, with 13 bases in between. The germline CDR1 and CDR2 sequences are SNHLY and FYNNEI. The CDR3 sequence is 12 residues long. In DNA, the CDR3 is TGTGCCATCCCCCTTTCCAGCGGGGAGCTGTTTTTT. Translated: CAIPLSSGELFF.

The rearrangement links TRBV5-1 to TRBJ2-5; D remains unclear. The CDR3 extends over 12 amino acids. The germline V and J ends were trimmed by 2 bases and 2 bases, with 4 bases remaining between them. Germline V lookup: CDR1 SGHRS, CDR2 YFSETQ. CDR3: CASSFLQETQYF. CDR3 bases: TGCGCCAGCAGCTTCTTACAAGAGACCCAGTACTTC.

The chain has TRBV9 and TRBJ1-4, with 7 bases aligning to TRBD1. J lost 3 bases, V lost 3 bases, and 5 bases had no gene match. Germline V gene sequence: CDR1 SGDLS, CDR2 YYNGEE. This CDR3 is 15 amino acids long. The CDR3 DNA reads as TGTGCCAGCAGCGGATCGGGACAGTCTAATGAAAAACTGTTTTTT. Amino acid sequence: CASSGSGQSNEKLFF.

This chain connects TRBV4-1 to TRBJ2-3, with 7 bases that match TRBD1. The CDR3 is 15 residues long. V shed 2 bases and J 7 bases; nucleotides not matched to a gene: 9. Per germline, CDR1 MGHRA and CDR2 YSYEKL. This CDR3 reads CASSQKPGGGNTQYF. CDR3 coding DNA: TGCGCCAGCAGCCAAAAACCAGGGGGTGGTAATACGCAGTATTTT.

V is TRBV29-1 and J is TRBJ1-1; the match to TRBD1 covers 12 bases. V lost 6 bases to trimming and J lost 1 base; unmatched junction nucleotides: 0. From germline, CDR1 is SQVTM and CDR2 ANQGSEA. CDR3 size: 13 residues. The CDR3 DNA reads TGCAGCGTGGGACAGGGGGCGAACACTGAAGCTTTCTTT. The encoded protein is CSVGQGANTEAFF. Full variable domain (rest looked up from reference TRBV29-1 and TRBJ1-1): SAVISQKPSRDICQRGTSLTIQCQVDSQVTMMFWYRQQPGQSLTLIATANQGSEATYESGFVIDKFPISRPNLTFSTLTVSNMSPEDSSIYLCSVGQGANTEAFFGQGTRLTVV.

The CDR3 DNA is TGTGCCAGCAGCAACAGGGCAGAGACCAAACTGTTTTTT. The encoded protein is CASSNRAETKLFF. The chain couples TRBV6-5 to TRBJ1-4, with a tentative D call TRBD1 (6 bases). From germline, CDR1 is MNHEY and CDR2 SVGAGI. The CDR3 extends over 13 amino acids. With 6 bases removed from V and 11 bases from J, the gap between germline ends came to 16 bases.